The 24 T cell receptor beta chains below come from one sample, sequenced in a study of a mutant IDH1 vaccine in newly diagnosed glioma. Their antigen targets remain unknown. Specified time point: week 5, during vaccination. Doses consisted of 300 ug of mutant IDH1 20-mer peptide each, paired with topical imiquimod. TCRdb's copy holds only in-frame clones and misses some; the assay was immunoSEQ multiplex PCR. Of some 51,000 clones listed, around 78% are singletons. The sample in question was PBMCs, obtained from a glioma patient whose treatment included an IDH1 peptide vaccine. These receptor sequences come from a man in his fifties or sixties with glioma.

V and J are TRBV6-1 and TRBJ1-6; the D gene is possibly TRBD1 (5 bases). V dropped 11 bases and J dropped 5 bases, with 7 bases sitting between them. Germline V gene data show CDR1 as MNHNS and CDR2 as SASEGT. The CDR3 covers 11 residues. The CDR3 DNA reads TGTGCCGGGGGGAATAATTCACCCCTCCACTTT. This codes for CAGGNNSPLHF.

In DNA, the CDR3 is TGTGCCAGCAGTTTAAGGGGACTATCTGGGGCCAACGTCCTGACTTTC. Its protein is CASSLRGLSGANVLTF. The chain uses TRBV28 and TRBJ2-6, with 7 bases identical to TRBD2. Germline V gene sequence: CDR1 MDHEN, CDR2 SYDVKM. This CDR3 has 16 amino acids. J lost 1 base, V lost 2 bases, and 2 bases had no gene match.

The chain joins TRBV11-2 to TRBJ2-7, with TRBD2 identical over 8 bases. Looked up from germline, CDR1 is SGHAT and CDR2 is FQNNGV. V was pared by 4 bases and J by 3 bases, with 5 bases of the junction left unmatched. CDR3 size: 14 residues. In DNA, the CDR3 is TGTGCCAGCAGCTCGGGACTAGGGATCTACGAGCAGTACTTC. This encodes CASSSGLGIYEQYF.

This sequence joins TRBV4-1 and TRBJ2-7; 8 bases fit TRBD1. Per germline, CDR1 MGHRA and CDR2 YSYEKL. The CDR3 length is 18 residues. Unmatched junction bases numbered 13, after V lost 0 bases and J lost 3 bases. DNA for the CDR3: TGCGCCAGCAGCCAAGATTGGTCAGGGGGCGAGCTGGTCTACGAGCAGTACTTC. Translated: CASSQDWSGGELVYEQYF.

V and J are TRBV27 and TRBJ2-3; D not resolved. CDR1 and CDR2 (germline): MNHEY, SMNVEV (reference sequence). Trimming shortened V by 2 bases and J by 4 bases, and 7 bases separated the two germline ends. The CDR3 loop spans 13 amino acids. The CDR3 here is CASSLQRADTQYF. CDR3 nucleotides: TGTGCCAGCAGTTTACAAAGGGCAGATACGCAGTATTTT.

This chain joins TRBV5-1 and TRBJ2-7; D call uncertain. Germline lookup yields CDR1 SGHRS and CDR2 YFSETQ. The CDR3 length is 11 residues. V dropped 0 bases and J dropped 4 bases, with 2 bases sitting between them. The CDR3 DNA reads TGCGCCAGCAGCTTGGGATACGAGCAGTACTTC. This sequence encodes CASSLGYEQYF.

The J gene is TRBJ2-1, the V gene TRBV29-1, with D perhaps TRBD2 (6 bases). Germline lookup yields CDR1 SQVTM and CDR2 ANQGSEA. The V gene lost 8 bases and the J gene lost 4 bases, with 15 bases spanning the gap. The CDR3 runs to 13 residues. In DNA, the CDR3 is TGCAGCTCCGGGGGTGGGGGTTACAATGAGCAGTTCTTC. Translated: CSSGGGGYNEQFF.

The rearrangement joins TRBV7-2 to TRBJ1-5; D gene uncertain. Germline V gene sequence: CDR1 SGHTA, CDR2 FQGNSA. Trimming pared 5 bases from V and 0 bases from J, leaving 8 bases between. The CDR3 runs to 14 residues. The CDR3 DNA follows: TGTGCCAGCAGCCGGGATAATAGCAATCAGCCCCAGCATTTT. Protein product: CASSRDNSNQPQHF.

The chain combines TRBV7-9 with TRBJ1-5; 9 nucleotides agree with TRBD1. The germline V gene encodes CDR1 SEHNR and CDR2 FQNEAQ (reference sequence). The V gene end was trimmed by 4 bases and the J gene end by 4 bases; junction bases not matched to a gene: 5. CDR3 size: 15 residues. CDR3 loop: CASSWGTGTNQPQHF. The CDR3 DNA sequence: TGTGCCAGCAGCTGGGGGACAGGGACAAATCAGCCCCAGCATTTT.

The chain links TRBV30 to TRBJ1-6, with 8 bases that match TRBD1. CDR1 and CDR2 (germline): GTSNPN, SVGIG (reference sequence). This CDR3 is 14 amino acids long. V gave up 2 bases and J gave up 9 bases; unmatched junction bases: 6. This CDR3 is CAWSSGTGVSPLHF. For the CDR3, the DNA is TGTGCCTGGAGTTCCGGGACAGGCGTTTCACCCCTCCACTTT. Together with reference TRBV30 and TRBJ1-6, the CDR3 gives the full variable domain: SQTIHQWPATLVQPVGSPLSLECTVEGTSNPNLYWYRQAAGRGLQLLFYSVGIGQISSEVPQNLSASRPQDRQFILSSKKLLLSDSGFYLCAWSSGTGVSPLHFGNGTRLTVT.

The gene calls are TRBV6-5 and TRBJ1-2; D is unresolved. Per the germline V gene, CDR1 is MNHEY and CDR2 is SVGAGI. V lost 6 bases and J 5 bases, leaving 10 bases between the germline ends. The CDR3 extends over 12 amino acids. DNA for the CDR3: TGTGCCAGCAGCCGCGGGGTGTATGGCTACACCTTC. This gives the protein CASSRGVYGYTF.

The chain has TRBV11-1 and TRBJ2-5; no definite D call. This CDR3 comprises 13 residues. The V gene lost 5 bases and the J gene lost 5 bases, with 12 bases spanning the gap. Germline assignment: CDR1 SGHAT and CDR2 FQDESV (reference sequence). The CDR3 DNA follows: TGTGCCAGCAGCCCCGGGTCTGGGGAGACCCAGTACTTC. Residues: CASSPGSGETQYF.

The chain is built from TRBV6-1 and TRBJ2-7; unclear D gene. Per the germline V gene, CDR1 is MNHNS and CDR2 is SASEGT. The CDR3 spans 14 residues. The V end was cut by 8 bases, the J end by 2 bases, with 16 bases between. The CDR3 sequence: CASAFITPTYEQYF. For the CDR3, the DNA is TGTGCCAGCGCTTTCATAACGCCTACCTACGAGCAGTACTTC.

The J gene is TRBJ2-2, the V gene TRBV19, with D possibly called TRBD1 or TRBD2 (5 bases each). From germline, CDR1 is LNHDA and CDR2 SQIVND (reference sequence). V shed 1 base and J shed 5 bases, with 20 bases lying between them. The CDR3 spans 18 residues. This chain's CDR3 is CASSIAGTESWKTGELFF. The CDR3 bases are TGTGCCAGTAGTATAGCCGGGACGGAAAGCTGGAAGACCGGGGAGCTGTTTTTT.

The chain uses TRBV10-3 and TRBJ2-7; weak D call: TRBD1 (5 bases). V dropped 2 bases and J dropped 2 bases, with 10 bases sitting between them. CDR3 length: 14 residues. Germline lookup yields CDR1 ENHRY and CDR2 SYGVKD. This chain's CDR3 is CAISEVQGPYEQYF. DNA of the CDR3: TGTGCCATCAGTGAGGTGCAGGGCCCCTACGAGCAGTACTTC.

This clone was observed a few times. V usage is TRBV2 and J usage is TRBJ1-5; D not resolved. V was clipped by 2 bases and J by 1 base, with 9 bases between them. There are 15 residues in the CDR3. The germline V gene encodes CDR1 SNHLY and CDR2 FYNNEI. The CDR3 region is CASSEFTSSNQPQHF. CDR3 sequence (DNA): TGTGCCAGCAGTGAATTTACTTCGAGCAATCAGCCCCAGCATTTT.

V is TRBV5-4 and J is TRBJ2-7; maybe TRBD2 (6 bases). The CDR3 is 13 residues long. Trimming cost V 4 bases and J 4 bases, with 12 bases left between them. Per the germline V gene, CDR1 is SGHNT and CDR2 is YYREEE (reference sequence). CDR3 sequence: CASSLPGGYEQYF. The DNA of the CDR3 is TGTGCCAGCAGCCTGCCTGGGGGGTACGAGCAGTACTTC.

The chain links TRBV4-2 to TRBJ2-2; TRBD2 is a possible D gene (6 bases). The CDR3 loop spans 16 amino acids. The V and J ends lost 1 base and 5 bases respectively, with 14 bases between them. Germline assignment: CDR1 LGHNA and CDR2 YNFKEQ. CDR3 amino acids: CASSQGGEVRTGELFF. The CDR3 DNA sequence: TGTGCCAGCAGCCAAGGGGGGGAGGTCAGGACCGGGGAGCTGTTTTTT.

This rearrangement joins TRBV7-9 to TRBJ2-7; no clear D. Germline assignment: CDR1 SEHNR and CDR2 FQNEAQ (reference sequence). Trimming took 3 bases from V and 0 from J, leaving 9 bases between them. This CDR3 has 14 residues. The DNA of the CDR3 is TGTGCCAGCAGCTTGGCCAACATCTCCTACGAGCAGTACTTC. Translated, it gives CASSLANISYEQYF.

The chain has TRBV5-4 and TRBJ1-1, with D hard to call. The CDR3 covers 13 residues. CDR1 SGHNT and CDR2 YYREEE come from the germline V gene (reference sequence). V was cut by 4 bases and J by 3 bases, with 10 bases left in between. The CDR3 sequence is CASSPDGYTEAFF. Written as DNA, the CDR3 is TGTGCCAGCAGCCCGGACGGATACACTGAAGCTTTCTTT.

This chain uses TRBV15 with TRBJ2-5; 7 bases line up with TRBD2. The germline V gene encodes CDR1 LNHNV and CDR2 YYDKDF (reference sequence). Unmatched junction bases numbered 8, after V lost 8 bases and J lost 2 bases. The CDR3 extends over 14 amino acids. The chain's CDR3 is CATRGRAGQETQYF. The CDR3 nucleotides are TGTGCCACCCGGGGAAGAGCGGGACAAGAGACCCAGTACTTC.

J is TRBJ1-2 and V is TRBV9; 9 bases match TRBD1. This CDR3 is built from 15 residues. V shed 2 bases, J shed 4 bases, and the junction held 6 bases outside the gene matches. Germline-derived CDR1 and CDR2 are SGDLS and YYNGEE. This CDR3 is CASSVLSTGGYGYTF. As DNA, the CDR3 is TGTGCCAGCAGCGTTTTGTCGACAGGGGGCTATGGCTACACCTTC. The full variable domain, in which reference TRBV9 and TRBJ1-2 provide the parts outside the CDR3, is DSGVTQTPKHLITATGQRVTLRCSPRSGDLSVYWYQQSLDQGLQFLIQYYNGEERAKGNILERFSAQQFPDLHSELNLSSLELGDSALYFCASSVLSTGGYGYTFGSGTRLTVV.

This chain links TRBV7-2 with TRBJ2-2; TRBD2 matches 8 bases. The CDR3 runs 17 residues. J lost 0 bases, V lost 5 bases, and 8 bases had no gene match. Germline lookup yields CDR1 SGHTA and CDR2 FQGNSA. The CDR3 region has the DNA TGTGCCAGCAGCCCCTTTCCGGGGGGGCCGAACACCGGGGAGCTGTTTTTT. Its translation: CASSPFPGGPNTGELFF.

The chain joins TRBV7-3 to TRBJ1-1, with D possibly matching TRBD1 (6 bases). The CDR3 covers 14 residues. Trimming shortened V by 3 bases and J by 0 bases, and 8 bases separated the two germline ends. From germline, CDR1 is SGHTA and CDR2 FQGTGA. CDR3 loop: CASSLTGLNTEAFF. The CDR3 DNA reads as TGTGCCAGCAGCTTGACAGGACTGAACACTGAAGCTTTCTTT.